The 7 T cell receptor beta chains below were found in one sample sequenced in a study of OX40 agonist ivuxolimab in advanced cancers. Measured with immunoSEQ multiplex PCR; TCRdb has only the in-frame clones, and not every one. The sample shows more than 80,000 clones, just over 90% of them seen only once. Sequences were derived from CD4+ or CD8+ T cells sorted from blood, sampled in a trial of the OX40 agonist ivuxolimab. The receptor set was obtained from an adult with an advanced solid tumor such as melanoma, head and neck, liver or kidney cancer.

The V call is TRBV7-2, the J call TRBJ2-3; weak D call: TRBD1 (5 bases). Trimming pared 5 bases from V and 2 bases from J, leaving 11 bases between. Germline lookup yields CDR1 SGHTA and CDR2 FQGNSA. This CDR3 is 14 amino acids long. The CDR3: CASSIGQFTDTQYF. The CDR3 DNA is TGTGCCAGCAGCATAGGACAATTCACAGATACGCAGTATTTT.

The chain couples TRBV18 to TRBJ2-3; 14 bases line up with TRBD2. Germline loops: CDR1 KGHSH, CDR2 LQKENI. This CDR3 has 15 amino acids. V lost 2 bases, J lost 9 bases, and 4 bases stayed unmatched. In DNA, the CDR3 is TGTGCCAGCTCACCAGGACTAGCGGGGGGTCCGACGCAGTATTTT. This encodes CASSPGLAGGPTQYF.

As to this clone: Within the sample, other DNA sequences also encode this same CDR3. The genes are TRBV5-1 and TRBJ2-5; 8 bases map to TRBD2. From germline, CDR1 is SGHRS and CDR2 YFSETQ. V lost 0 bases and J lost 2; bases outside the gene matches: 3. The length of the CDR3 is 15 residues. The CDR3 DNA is TGCGCCAGCAGCTTGGCGGCGGGGGGTCAAGAGACCCAGTACTTC. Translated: CASSLAAGGQETQYF.

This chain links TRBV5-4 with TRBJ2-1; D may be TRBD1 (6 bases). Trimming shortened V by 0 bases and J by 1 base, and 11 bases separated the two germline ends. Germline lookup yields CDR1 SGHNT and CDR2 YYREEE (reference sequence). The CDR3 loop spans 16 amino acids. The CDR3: CASSLGGQLSYNEQFF. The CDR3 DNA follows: TGTGCCAGCAGCTTGGGGGGGCAGTTATCCTACAATGAGCAGTTCTTC.

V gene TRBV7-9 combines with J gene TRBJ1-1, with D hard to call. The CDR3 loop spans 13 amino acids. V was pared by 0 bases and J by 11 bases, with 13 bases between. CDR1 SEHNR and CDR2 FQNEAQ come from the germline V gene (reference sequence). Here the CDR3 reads CASSLAPSPQAFF. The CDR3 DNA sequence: TGTGCCAGCAGCTTAGCCCCGTCCCCACAGGCTTTCTTT.

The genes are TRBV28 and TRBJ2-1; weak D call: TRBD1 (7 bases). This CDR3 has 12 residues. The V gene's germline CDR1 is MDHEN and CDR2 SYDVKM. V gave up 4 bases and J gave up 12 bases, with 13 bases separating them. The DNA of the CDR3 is TGTGCCAGCAGTTCAGGGGGGAATTGGCAGTTCTTC. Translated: CASSSGGNWQFF.

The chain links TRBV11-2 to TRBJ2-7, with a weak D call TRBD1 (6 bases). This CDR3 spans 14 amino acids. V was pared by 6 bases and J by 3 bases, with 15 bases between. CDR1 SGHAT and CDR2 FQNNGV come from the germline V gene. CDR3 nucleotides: TGTGCCAGCAGGCATCCGGGACAAGGCTACGAGCAGTACTTC. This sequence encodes CASRHPGQGYEQYF.